This TCR beta chain originates from a study of OX40 agonist ivuxolimab in advanced cancers. Study-level information: Those enrolled were around 87% male, with a mean age of about 66 years and ages from 23 to 79. General study results and limits: Expanded clones belonging to CD8+ T cells outnumbered, on average, those of CD4+.

Assay: immunoSEQ multiplex PCR; the TCRdb copy retains only in-frame clones and omits some. The sample includes about 51,000 clones, roughly 90% of them seen just once. Prior autoimmune disease or systemic immunosuppression barred patients. Sampling of blood occurred at baseline, cycle 4 day 1, and cycle 7 day 1. This clone was counted only a few times. Its antigen is currently unknown. Sample: CD4+ or CD8+ T cells sorted from blood, taken in a trial of the OX40 agonist ivuxolimab. The TCR sequence derives from an adult with an advanced solid tumor such as melanoma, head and neck, liver or kidney cancer.

This CDR3 is CASSFGSVAADTQYF. CDR3 coding DNA: TGTGCCAGCAGCTTCGGATCTGTTGCAGCAGATACGCAGTATTTT. The chain has TRBV7-9 and TRBJ2-3; no clear D gene. CDR3 size: 15 residues. Germline V CDR1 and CDR2: SEHNR, FQNEAQ (reference sequence). Trimming shortened V by 3 bases and J by 4 bases, and 14 bases separated the two germline ends.